Below are 28 T cell receptor beta chains sequenced from a single sample in a study of patients and donors after allogeneic stem cell transplantation. Each CDR3 protein is one row after TCRdb ran MiXCR on the RT-PCR reads. Here the sample spans about 410,000 distinct CDR3 sequences, 15% to 20% being singletons. The specimen was blood, either unsorted or a sorted T cell fraction (not recorded which). The receptors come from a human donor who was either an allogeneic HSCT recipient or a stem cell or donor lymphocyte infusion donor (not recorded which). It is not recorded whose cells these are; they may come from a transplant donor.

This rearrangement joins TRBV6-2 or TRBV6-3 to TRBJ2-5, with D perhaps being TRBD1 or TRBD2 (5 bases each). The CDR3 is made up of 13 amino acids. Germline V gene data show CDR1 as MNHEY and CDR2 as SVGEGT. V lost 2 bases to trimming and J lost 9 bases, with 13 bases between them. DNA of the CDR3: TGTGCCAGCAGTTACGGTAAACCGGGACCCCAGTACTTC. It yields the protein CASSYGKPGPQYF.

The genes are TRBV28 and TRBJ1-3, with D maybe TRBD1 (6 bases). Trimming removed 3 bases at V and 3 bases at J, with 12 bases between. The CDR3 loop spans 15 amino acids. Germline CDR1 is MDHEN and CDR2 is SYDVKM. The CDR3 DNA follows: TGTGCCAGCAGTTTGCCACAGGGCATTGGAAACACCATATATTTT. Translated, it gives CASSLPQGIGNTIYF.

The chain links TRBV11-3 to TRBJ2-5; D unresolved. Trimming removed 7 bases from V and 2 bases from J, with 11 bases in between. The germline V gene has CDR1 SGHNT and CDR2 YENEEA. CDR3 length: 13 amino acids. In nucleotides, the CDR3 is TGTGCCAGCACCTCTGGCGATCAAGAGACCCAGTACTTC. It encodes CASTSGDQETQYF.

The rearrangement joins TRBV11-2 to TRBJ1-6; no clear D gene. CDR1 is SGHAT, CDR2 FQNNGV, per germline. The V end was cut by 4 bases, the J end by 9 bases, with 13 bases between. CDR3 length: 14 residues. In nucleotides, the CDR3 is TGTGCCAGCAGCTCCAAAGGCGGCGGTTCACCCCTCCACTTT. Amino acid sequence: CASSSKGGGSPLHF.

CDR3 in amino acids: CSARDLPGGRMNTEAFF. Here the CDR3 DNA reads TGCAGTGCTAGAGATTTGCCAGGGGGTCGCATGAACACTGAAGCTTTCTTT. J is TRBJ1-1 and V is TRBV20-1, with TRBD1 matching over 7 bases. Germline assignment: CDR1 DFQATT and CDR2 SNEGSKA (reference sequence). V lost 0 bases, J lost 0 bases, and 10 bases stayed unmatched. The CDR3 spans 17 residues.

The chain joins TRBV21-1 to TRBJ2-1; no DNA check was done on the table's D call, TRBD1. TRBV21-1 is recorded as a pseudogene. CDR3 length equals 16 residues. The CDR3 coding sequence is TGTGCCAGCAGCACACGGGGGCAACCTAACCGGGGTGAGCAGTTCTTC. Its translation is CASSTRGQPNRGEQFF.

This clonotype has ten or more counts. The V gene is TRBV5-1, the J gene TRBJ1-5; possibly TRBD1 for D (5 bases). CDR3 length equals 15 residues. The V gene's germline CDR1 is SGHRS and CDR2 YFSETQ. Trimming removed 4 bases at V and 0 bases at J, with 11 bases between. CDR3 sequence reads: CASSPWDGSNQPQHF. The CDR3 DNA is TGCGCCAGCAGCCCTTGGGACGGTAGCAATCAGCCCCAGCATTTT.

This clonotype showed up many times. V and J are TRBV29-1 and TRBJ2-2; the D gene is possibly TRBD1 (6 bases). The CDR3 totals 13 residues. Germline-derived CDR1 and CDR2 are SQVTM and ANQGSEA. The ends were cut back, 4 bases at V and 4 bases at J, with 10 bases in the middle. The CDR3 here is CSVAGRGTGELFF. The CDR3 bases are TGCAGCGTTGCCGGCAGGGGCACCGGGGAGCTGTTTTTT.

This clonotype was observed a few times. The chain couples TRBV20-1 to TRBJ2-3, with 7 positions matching TRBD2. Germline trimming cut 4 bases from V and 6 bases from J; bases unmatched to any gene: 10. The CDR3 is 14 amino acids. Germline V gene lookup returns CDR1 DFQATT and CDR2 SNEGSKA (reference sequence). Here the CDR3 DNA reads TGCAGTGCTAAGAGCGGGACGCACGGGGATACGCAGTATTTT. As protein: CSAKSGTHGDTQYF.

The rearrangement links TRBV5-1 to TRBJ1-5, with TRBD1 as a possible D gene (6 bases). The V and J ends lost 4 bases and 5 bases respectively, with 10 bases between them. There are 13 residues in the CDR3. The V gene's germline CDR1 is SGHRS and CDR2 YFSETQ. CDR3 protein: CASSKGGDQPQHF. In DNA, the CDR3 is TGCGCCAGCAGCAAGGGGGGCGATCAGCCCCAGCATTTT.

The chain has TRBV2 and TRBJ1-1; TRBD1 aligns across 8 bases. The CDR3 sequence is 12 residues long. CDR1 is SNHLY, CDR2 FYNNEI, per germline. Trimming at V came to 6 bases and at J to 6 bases, leaving 3 bases not matched to a gene. CDR3 in amino acids: CASRMTGAEAFF. For the CDR3, the DNA is TGTGCCAGCAGGATGACAGGGGCTGAAGCTTTCTTT.

This clonotype was counted only a few times. The chain links TRBV11-2 to TRBJ2-5; TRBD2 aligns across 12 bases. Unmatched junction bases numbered 9, after V lost 4 bases and J lost 0 bases. Germline CDR1 and CDR2: SGHAT and FQNNGV. The length of the CDR3 is 18 residues. The CDR3 loop reads CASSSRHRTSGDQETQYF. For the CDR3, the DNA is TGTGCCAGCAGCTCGCGACACCGGACTAGCGGGGACCAAGAGACCCAGTACTTC.

This clonotype has a handful of counts. CDR3 sequence: CASTSGTGPSVQYF. CDR3 nucleotide sequence: TGTGCCAGCACCTCCGGGACAGGGCCGTCGGTGCAGTATTTT. The J gene is TRBJ2-3, the V gene TRBV27; 9 bases agree with TRBD1. The germline V gene encodes CDR1 MNHEY and CDR2 SMNVEV (reference sequence). The V segment lost 7 bases and the J segment 11 bases; nucleotides outside the gene matches: 13. The CDR3 runs to 14 residues.

The chain has TRBV7-3 and TRBJ2-7, with D tentatively TRBD1 (9 bases). Germline-derived CDR1 and CDR2 are SGHTA and FQGTGA. The CDR3 runs to 15 residues. V lost 5 bases and J 1 base, leaving 15 bases between the germline ends. CDR3 bases: TGTGCCAGCAGCACGGGGGGGACAGGGTCCTACGAGCAGTACTTC. Residues: CASSTGGTGSYEQYF.

The rearrangement uses TRBV5-1 and TRBJ1-1; a possible D gene is TRBD1 (6 bases). The CDR3 spans 15 residues. The germline gives CDR1 SGHRS, CDR2 YFSETQ. With 0 bases removed from V and 1 base from J, the gap between germline ends came to 10 bases. This CDR3 is CASSLVGGQNTEAFF. As DNA, the CDR3 is TGCGCCAGCAGCTTGGTTGGGGGGCAGAACACTGAAGCTTTCTTT.

The chain links TRBV24-1 to TRBJ2-1, with 9 bases aligning to TRBD1. Losses at the gene ends were 9 bases for V and 8 bases for J; bases not matched to a gene: 10. CDR1 is KGHDR and CDR2 is SFDVKD in the germline V gene. The CDR3 sequence is 14 residues long. In DNA form, the CDR3 reads TGTGCCACCGGTCGTCGGGACAGGGAGGATGAGCAGTTCTTC. It codes for CATGRRDREDEQFF.

This clonotype was seen a few times. The genes are TRBV27 and TRBJ2-3, with TRBD2 as a possible D gene (5 bases). Germline CDR1 is MNHEY and CDR2 is SMNVEV (reference sequence). The CDR3 totals 14 residues. The V and J ends lost 4 bases and 4 bases respectively, with 12 bases between them. CDR3 region: CASSSYEGADTQYF. Written as DNA, the CDR3 is TGTGCCAGCAGTTCATACGAGGGCGCAGATACGCAGTATTTT.

This chain links TRBV7-9 with TRBJ2-1; 9 bases align to TRBD1. CDR1 is SEHNR and CDR2 is FQNEAQ in the germline V gene (reference sequence). V shed 4 bases, J shed 10 bases, and the junction held 11 bases outside the gene matches. The CDR3 totals 15 residues. The CDR3 region has the DNA TGTGCCAGCAGCTCATCCGGGACAGGGAGGGGCGAGCAGTTCTTC. Translation gives CASSSSGTGRGEQFF.

This chain connects TRBV5-4 to TRBJ2-6, with 7 bases that match TRBD2. V shed 4 bases and J 0 bases; nucleotides not matched to a gene: 10. Germline V gene data show CDR1 as SGHNT and CDR2 as YYREEE (reference sequence). CDR3 length: 18 amino acids. DNA of the CDR3: TGTGCCAGCAGCCCCCCCTTGGGAGGGCACTCTGGGGCCAACGTCCTGACTTTC. Its translation: CASSPPLGGHSGANVLTF.

This clonotype occurred a few times. V is TRBV12-3 or TRBV12-4 and J is TRBJ2-2; TRBD2 matches 13 bases. V was clipped by 5 bases and J by 6 bases; unmatched bases: 9. CDR3 length equals 17 residues. The CDR3 sequence is CASSLTSGRGRPGELFF. The CDR3 bases are TGTGCCAGCAGTCTAACTAGCGGGAGGGGTAGACCCGGGGAGCTGTTTTTT.

The gene calls are TRBV10-3 and TRBJ1-1; 7 nucleotides agree with TRBD1. Germline CDR1 ENHRY, CDR2 SYGVKD. The CDR3 runs 12 residues. V lost 7 bases, J lost 5 bases, and 4 bases stayed unmatched. The CDR3 loop reads CAIKTGETEAFF. The CDR3 DNA reads as TGTGCCATCAAAACAGGGGAAACTGAAGCTTTCTTT.

This clonotype has only a few counts. V usage is TRBV12-3 or TRBV12-4 and J usage is TRBJ1-2; the D gene is possibly TRBD1 (5 bases). The CDR3 length is 11 residues. Trimming removed 5 bases at V and 7 bases at J, with 8 bases between. CDR3 nucleotide sequence: TGTGCCAGCAGTCTAAGGGGTGGCTACACCTTC. Translated: CASSLRGGYTF.

V is TRBV7-9 and J is TRBJ2-2; D may be TRBD2 (5 bases). This CDR3 contains 14 residues. The germline gives CDR1 SEHNR, CDR2 FQNEAQ (reference sequence). V dropped 7 bases and J dropped 6 bases, with 15 bases sitting between them. The CDR3 protein is CASISTLRAGELFF. The DNA of the CDR3 is TGTGCCAGCATTTCTACCCTGAGGGCCGGGGAGCTGTTTTTT.

The chain combines TRBV6-1 with TRBJ1-1, with a weak D call TRBD1 (6 bases). This CDR3 is built from 13 residues. V lost 7 bases and J lost 1, with 10 bases in between. Germline V lookup: CDR1 MNHNS, CDR2 SASEGT. The CDR3 DNA follows: TGTGCCAGCACTAGGGGGAAGAACACTGAAGCTTTCTTT. Translated: CASTRGKNTEAFF.

The table lists this clonotype with a few counts. The chain couples TRBV2 to TRBJ2-1; D is perhaps TRBD2 (6 bases). Germline lookup yields CDR1 SNHLY and CDR2 FYNNEI. The V end was cut by 6 bases, the J end by 4 bases, with 19 bases between. This CDR3 has 16 amino acids. CDR3 protein: CASRRVRGKVYNEQFF. CDR3 in DNA: TGTGCCAGCAGACGGGTACGCGGGAAAGTTTACAATGAGCAGTTCTTC.

The V and J genes are TRBV15 and TRBJ2-1, with D perhaps matching TRBD2 (6 bases). This CDR3 has 15 amino acids. Between the trimmed V and J ends, which lost 4 bases and 7 bases, there was a span of 17 bases. Per germline, CDR1 LNHNV and CDR2 YYDKDF (reference sequence). The CDR3 is CATSILGASANEQFF. The CDR3 DNA follows: TGTGCCACCAGCATACTCGGGGCTAGCGCAAATGAGCAGTTCTTC.

The CDR3 DNA reads as TGTGCCAGCAGTTACACGACTTACTACGAGCAGTACTTC. This translates into CASSYTTYYEQYF. V and J are TRBV6-2 or TRBV6-3 and TRBJ2-7; D gene ambiguous. Germline CDR1 MNHEY, CDR2 SVGEGT. The V and J ends lost 2 bases and 3 bases respectively, with 8 bases between them. The CDR3 contains 13 residues.

DNA for the CDR3: TGTGCCAGCAGTCCAGCGGGATCCCACTCCTACGAGCAGTACTTC. Translated: CASSPAGSHSYEQYF. The V and J genes are TRBV6-2 or TRBV6-3 and TRBJ2-7, with 7 positions matching TRBD2. Trimming cost V 5 bases and J 0 bases; bases outside gene matches: 7. The CDR3 spans 15 residues. The germline gives CDR1 MNHEY, CDR2 SVGEGT.